These 18 T cell receptor beta chains were all obtained from the same sample, sequenced in a study of Ad26.COV2.S vaccination and SARS-CoV-2 variants. Regarding treatment: around 19 received Ad26.COV2.S at low or high dose, single or two shots; roughly 5 received placebo; per-sample allocation not given. Specimen acquisition occurred on day 63 following the initial vaccine or placebo injection. Sequenced by immunoSEQ multiplex PCR; TCRdb stores in-frame clones only, minus some. The data hold more than 300,000 clones, with approximately 80% observed a single time. The starting material was peripheral blood, obtained in a trial of Ad26.COV2.S vaccine versus placebo. Every receptor here comes from a person between 18 and 59 years old who received the Ad26.COV2.S COVID-19 vaccine or a placebo.

The chain employs TRBV24-1 and TRBJ2-2; the D gene is possibly TRBD2 (5 bases). Trimming removed 3 bases from V and 0 bases from J, with 10 bases in between. The CDR3 consists of 16 residues. Germline loops: CDR1 KGHDR, CDR2 SFDVKD. CDR3 amino acids: CATSDTGIPNTGELFF. The CDR3, as DNA: TGTGCCACCAGTGATACCGGGATTCCGAACACCGGGGAGCTGTTTTTT.

The V and J genes are TRBV2 and TRBJ1-2, with D tentatively TRBD1 (5 bases). From germline, CDR1 is SNHLY and CDR2 FYNNEI. V was cut by 5 bases and J by 8 bases, with 18 bases left in between. The CDR3 sequence is 14 residues long. The DNA of the CDR3 is TGTGCCAGCAGTCGGGACTTCCCCTCGGGAGGCTACACCTTC. Translation gives CASSRDFPSGGYTF.

This rearrangement joins TRBV3-1 (or the pseudogene TRBV3-2) to TRBJ1-2, with unresolved D. Looked up from germline, CDR1 is LGHDT and CDR2 is YNNKEL (reference sequence). CDR3 length: 14 residues. Trimming stripped 0 bases from V and 4 bases from J, with 9 bases between. The CDR3 DNA is TGTGCCAGCAGCCAAGACCAAGGCTTCTATGGCTACACCTTC. Translating gives CASSQDQGFYGYTF.

This rearrangement joins TRBV12-3 or TRBV12-4 to TRBJ2-1, with D uncertain. V was shortened by 9 bases and J by 8 bases, with 8 bases between the two germline ends. This CDR3 is built from 10 residues. The CDR3 coding sequence is TGTGCCAGTAGAGGCCATGAGCAGTTCTTC. The encoded protein is CASRGHEQFF.

This clone showed up just once. This chain uses TRBV5-1 with TRBJ2-1; D call uncertain. Trimming removed 2 bases from V and 2 bases from J, with 14 bases in between. The germline gives CDR1 SGHRS, CDR2 YFSETQ. This CDR3 has 16 residues. The CDR3 bases are TGCGCCAGCAGCTTCATCGCCCGGGCCACCTACAATGAGCAGTTCTTC. Its protein product is CASSFIARATYNEQFF.

In this sample, this clone turned up once. The chain combines TRBV4-2 with TRBJ2-2; D might be TRBD1 (6 bases). The CDR3 has 17 amino acids. From germline, CDR1 is LGHNA and CDR2 YNFKEQ. V shed 4 bases and J shed 6 bases, with 21 bases lying between them. The CDR3 reads CASSPSTGNLHAGELFF. Written as DNA, the CDR3 is TGTGCCAGCAGCCCATCCACAGGGAACCTCCACGCCGGGGAGCTGTTTTTT.

The table lists this clone with a few counts. The rearrangement uses TRBV24-1 and TRBJ1-1; D is perhaps TRBD1 (6 bases). The CDR3 is 15 residues long. CDR1 KGHDR and CDR2 SFDVKD come from the germline V gene. Deletions cut 7 bases from V and 1 base from J, with 15 bases between. In DNA form, the CDR3 reads TGTGCCACCAGGGACCGGAAGACAGGGAACACTGAAGCTTTCTTT. Translation: CATRDRKTGNTEAFF.

The chain has TRBV19 and TRBJ2-2; TRBD2 matches at 8 bases. This CDR3 is built from 15 residues. The trim removed 6 bases at V and 3 bases at J, leaving 6 bases unmatched. The germline V gene encodes CDR1 LNHDA and CDR2 SQIVND (reference sequence). The CDR3 loop is CASRQVAGHTGELFF. CDR3 DNA sequence: TGTGCCAGTAGGCAGGTAGCGGGGCACACCGGGGAGCTGTTTTTT.

The chain has TRBV5-1 and TRBJ1-5, with D possibly matching TRBD1 (6 bases). Per germline, CDR1 SGHRS and CDR2 YFSETQ. Trimming took 0 bases from V and 7 from J, leaving 14 bases between them. The CDR3 covers 15 residues. In DNA, the CDR3 is TGCGCCAGCAGCTTGGCAGGGGAAAGGGGACAGCCCCAGCATTTT. It encodes CASSLAGERGQPQHF.

This clone appeared a single time. The chain carries TRBV28 and TRBJ2-3; the D is unclear. The CDR3 covers 12 residues. The V end lost 6 bases, the J end lost 5 bases, and 9 bases lay between the germline ends. Per the germline V gene, CDR1 is MDHEN and CDR2 is SYDVKM. CDR3 amino acids: CASSQVGDTQYF. The CDR3 DNA reads TGTGCCAGCAGCCAGGTGGGAGATACGCAGTATTTT.

With respect to this clone: Different DNA sequences within this sample yield the same CDR3. V and J are TRBV20-1 and TRBJ1-2; D is unclear. The V gene's germline CDR1 is DFQATT and CDR2 SNEGSKA (reference sequence). V shed 4 bases and J shed 4 bases, with 7 bases lying between them. The CDR3 loop spans 11 amino acids. The CDR3 sequence is CSATGGYGYTF. In DNA form, the CDR3 reads TGCAGTGCTACAGGAGGCTATGGCTACACCTTC.

The rearrangement links TRBV5-6 to TRBJ1-1; D unresolved. The length of the CDR3 is 11 residues. V was trimmed by 3 bases and J by 3 bases, leaving 3 bases between them. Germline-derived CDR1 and CDR2 are SGHDT and YYEEEE. The CDR3 region is CASSWDTEAFF. The CDR3 DNA sequence: TGTGCCAGCAGCTGGGACACTGAAGCTTTCTTT.

The chain has TRBV7-9 and TRBJ1-2; D not resolved. The germline V and J ends were trimmed by 2 bases and 4 bases, with 5 bases remaining between them. Germline V gene lookup returns CDR1 SEHNR and CDR2 FQNEAQ (reference sequence). This CDR3 is built from 12 residues. CDR3 bases: TGTGCCAGCAGCTTAAATAGCTATGGCTACACCTTC. Its translation is CASSLNSYGYTF.

With respect to this clone: At the DNA level, this CDR3 is encoded by other sequences in the same sample as well. The genes are TRBV10-3 and TRBJ2-3; no firm D call. Germline V CDR1 and CDR2: ENHRY, SYGVKD. The V end was cut by 2 bases, the J end by 6 bases, with 6 bases between. CDR3 length: 12 residues. The CDR3 is CAISEGRDTQYF. The CDR3 coding sequence is TGTGCCATCAGTGAGGGACGGGATACGCAGTATTTT.

This chain connects TRBV5-1 to TRBJ2-2; 9 nucleotides align to TRBD1. Germline V lookup: CDR1 SGHRS, CDR2 YFSETQ. This CDR3 contains 13 residues. Trimming cost V 3 bases and J 6 bases; bases outside gene matches: 0. The CDR3 loop reads CASSWTGAGELFF. CDR3 sequence (DNA): TGCGCCAGCAGCTGGACAGGGGCCGGGGAGCTGTTTTTT. Full variable domain (rest looked up from reference TRBV5-1 and TRBJ2-2): KAGVTQTPRYLIKTRGQQVTLSCSPISGHRSVSWYQQTPGQGLQFLFEYFSETQRNKGNFPGRFSGRQFSNSRSEMNVSTLELGDSALYLCASSWTGAGELFFGEGSRLTVL.

This clone appeared once. The rearrangement uses TRBV7-2 and TRBJ2-7; D is tentatively TRBD1 or TRBD2 (5 bases each). The CDR3 loop spans 14 amino acids. The germline CDR1 and CDR2 sequences are SGHTA and FQGNSA. Trimming removed 6 bases from V and 6 bases from J, with 18 bases in between. The CDR3 is CASRPAGRAGEQYF. The CDR3 DNA reads as TGTGCCAGCAGACCCGCGGGCAGGGCGGGCGAGCAGTACTTC.

The chain is built from TRBV5-1 and TRBJ2-3, with TRBD2 as a possible D gene (6 bases). Germline V gene data show CDR1 as SGHRS and CDR2 as YFSETQ. Trimming removed 4 bases from V and 5 bases from J, with 14 bases in between. The CDR3 totals 14 residues. CDR3 in amino acids: CASSPPPGRDTQYF. Here the CDR3 DNA reads TGCGCCAGCAGCCCGCCTCCCGGGAGAGATACGCAGTATTTT.

The chain couples TRBV5-1 to TRBJ1-1, with a possible D match to TRBD1 (5 bases). Germline CDR1 and CDR2: SGHRS and YFSETQ. The germline V and J ends were trimmed by 0 bases and 2 bases, with 20 bases remaining between them. CDR3 size: 18 residues. The CDR3 nucleotides read TGCGCCAGCAGCTTGGGGTCCGGAGGGACGGAAGTAAACACTGAAGCTTTCTTT. Protein sequence: CASSLGSGGTEVNTEAFF.